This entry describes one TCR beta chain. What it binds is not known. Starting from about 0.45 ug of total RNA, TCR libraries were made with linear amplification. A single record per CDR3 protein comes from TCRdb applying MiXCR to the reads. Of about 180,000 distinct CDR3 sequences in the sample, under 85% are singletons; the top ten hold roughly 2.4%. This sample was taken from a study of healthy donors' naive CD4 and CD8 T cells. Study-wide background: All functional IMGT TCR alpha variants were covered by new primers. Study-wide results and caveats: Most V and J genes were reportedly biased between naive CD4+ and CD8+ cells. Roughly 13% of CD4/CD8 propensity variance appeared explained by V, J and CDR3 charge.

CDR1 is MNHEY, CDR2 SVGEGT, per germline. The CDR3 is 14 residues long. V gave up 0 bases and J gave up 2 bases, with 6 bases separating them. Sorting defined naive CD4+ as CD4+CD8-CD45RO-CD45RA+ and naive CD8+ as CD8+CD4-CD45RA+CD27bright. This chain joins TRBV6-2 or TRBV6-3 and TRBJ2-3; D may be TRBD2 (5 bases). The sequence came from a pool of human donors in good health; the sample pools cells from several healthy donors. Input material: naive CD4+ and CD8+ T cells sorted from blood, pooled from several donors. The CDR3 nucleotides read TGTGCCAGCAGTTACTCGGACTCCACAGATACGCAGTATTTT. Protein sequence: CASSYSDSTDTQYF.